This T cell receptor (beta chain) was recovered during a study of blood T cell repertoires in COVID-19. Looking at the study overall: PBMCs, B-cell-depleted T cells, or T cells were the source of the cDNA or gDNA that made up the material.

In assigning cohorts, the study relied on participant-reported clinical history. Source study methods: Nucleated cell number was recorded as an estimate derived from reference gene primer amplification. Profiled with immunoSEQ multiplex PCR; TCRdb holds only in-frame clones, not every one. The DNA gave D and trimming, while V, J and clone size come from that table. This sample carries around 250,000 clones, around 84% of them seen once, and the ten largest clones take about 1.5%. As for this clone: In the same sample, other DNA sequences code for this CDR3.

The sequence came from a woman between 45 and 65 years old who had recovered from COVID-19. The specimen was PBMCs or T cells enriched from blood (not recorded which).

The CDR3 sequence: CASSLLAGSSYEQYF. In DNA, the CDR3 is TGTGCCAGCAGTTTATTAGCGGGAAGCTCCTACGAGCAGTACTTC. This chain connects TRBV27 to TRBJ2-7; 8 positions match TRBD2. The V segment lost 1 base and the J segment 0 bases; nucleotides outside the gene matches: 2. CDR1 is MNHEY, CDR2 SMNVEV, per germline (reference sequence). This CDR3 spans 15 amino acids.